Shown below are 12 T cell receptor beta chains from a single sample sequenced in a study of shared clonotypes between healthy human individuals. The protocol was immunoSEQ multiplex PCR, while the TCRdb copy is restricted to in-frame clones and leaves out a portion. The sample records about 1 million clones, around 74% being singletons. The sequenced sample consisted of memory CD4+ T cells sorted from blood. Subset described: CD45RA-negative fraction. Source of these receptors: a man younger than 35 in good health.

The chain recombines TRBV19 with TRBJ2-3; 9 positions match TRBD1. With V trimmed by 4 bases and J by 3 bases, 5 bases remained unmatched. The germline V gene has CDR1 LNHDA and CDR2 SQIVND (reference sequence). CDR3 length equals 15 residues. The CDR3 region is CASSTLGQGTDTQYF. CDR3 sequence (DNA): TGTGCCAGTAGTACGTTGGGACAGGGAACAGATACGCAGTATTTT.

This chain joins TRBV5-4 and TRBJ2-3; 10 nucleotides align to TRBD1. V shed 4 bases, J shed 5 bases, and the junction held 13 bases outside the gene matches. The CDR3 has 17 amino acids. The germline V gene has CDR1 SGHNT and CDR2 YYREEE (reference sequence). The CDR3 loop is CASSQPPGQGIGDTQYF. In nucleotides, the CDR3 is TGTGCCAGCAGCCAACCACCGGGACAGGGGATCGGAGATACGCAGTATTTT.

The genes are TRBV15 and TRBJ2-7; 9 nucleotides match TRBD1. CDR3 size: 14 residues. Trimming took 1 base from V and 3 from J; bases not matched to a gene: 1. Germline V gene data show CDR1 as LNHNV and CDR2 as YYDKDF (reference sequence). The CDR3 loop is CATSRGQGVYEQYF. Written as DNA, the CDR3 is TGTGCCACCAGCAGAGGACAGGGGGTCTACGAGCAGTACTTC.

This chain connects TRBV7-3 to TRBJ1-5; D remains ambiguous. The CDR3 runs to 13 residues. Germline V gene data show CDR1 as SGHTA and CDR2 as FQGTGA. V dropped 3 bases and J dropped 4 bases, with 7 bases sitting between them. CDR3 in amino acids: CASSLSRNQPQHF. The CDR3 nucleotides read TGTGCCAGCAGCTTGAGCAGGAATCAGCCCCAGCATTTT.

This clone was recorded only once. The rearrangement joins TRBV5-1 to TRBJ2-5; D is possibly TRBD2 (6 bases). Looked up from germline, CDR1 is SGHRS and CDR2 is YFSETQ. The CDR3 contains 14 residues. Trimming took off 4 bases at V and 2 bases at J, with 12 bases between the two ends. The CDR3: CASSIPGTQETQYF. The CDR3 region has the DNA TGCGCCAGCAGCATCCCCGGGACTCAAGAGACCCAGTACTTC.

This clone occurred a few times. J is TRBJ1-1 and V is TRBV18; tentatively, D is TRBD1 (5 bases). V dropped 2 bases and J dropped 1 base, with 11 bases sitting between them. This CDR3 has 15 amino acids. Germline values: CDR1 KGHSH, CDR2 LQKENI. The CDR3 spells CASSPGVTENTEAFF. Written as DNA, the CDR3 is TGTGCCAGCTCACCAGGGGTGACAGAGAACACTGAAGCTTTCTTT.

The chain employs TRBV5-8 and TRBJ2-2; 7 nucleotides line up with TRBD1. J gave up 1 base and V 4 bases, and 4 bases lay outside the gene matches. The germline CDR1 and CDR2 sequences are SGHTS and YDEGEE. The CDR3 has 15 amino acids. The CDR3 is CASSTGQVNTGELFF. The CDR3 nucleotides are TGTGCCAGCAGCACCGGACAGGTGAACACCGGGGAGCTGTTTTTT. The full variable domain, with the rest looked up from reference TRBV5-8 and TRBJ2-2, is EAGVTQSPTHLIKTRGQQATLRCSPISGHTSVYWYQQALGLGLQFLLWYDEGEERNRGNFPPRFSGRQFPNYSSELNVNALELEDSALYLCASSTGQVNTGELFFGEGSRLTVL.

The rearrangement links TRBV6-1 to TRBJ1-1; D is uncertain. Trimming shortened V by 0 bases and J by 13 bases, and 15 bases separated the two germline ends. Germline-derived CDR1 and CDR2 are MNHNS and SASEGT. The CDR3 covers 13 residues. CDR3 loop: CASSEARGAKGFF. The DNA for the CDR3 is TGTGCCAGCAGTGAAGCGCGGGGAGCTAAAGGTTTCTTT.

The V gene is TRBV7-2, the J gene TRBJ1-5; D is ambiguous. The CDR3 runs to 15 residues. Germline values: CDR1 SGHTA, CDR2 FQGNSA. V gave up 5 bases and J gave up 4 bases, with 15 bases separating them. CDR3 bases: TGTGCCAGCAGCCCTTTTGGGCAGTCAAATCAGCCCCAGCATTTT. Protein: CASSPFGQSNQPQHF.

The gene calls are TRBV15 and TRBJ1-2; possibly TRBD1 for D (6 bases). The CDR3 has 16 amino acids. Germline CDR1 and CDR2: LNHNV and YYDKDF (reference sequence). Trimming pared 3 bases from V and 4 bases from J, leaving 18 bases between. In nucleotides, the CDR3 is TGTGCCACCAGCAGGGGGGGGACATCGGTTGCCTATGGCTACACCTTC. Protein: CATSRGGTSVAYGYTF. The entire variable domain, with the rest obtained from reference TRBV15 and TRBJ1-2, is as follows: DAMVIQNPRYQVTQFGKPVTLSCSQTLNHNVMYWYQQKSSQAPKLLFHYYDKDFNNEADTPDNFQSRRPNTSFCFLDIRSPGLGDTAMYLCATSRGGTSVAYGYTFGSGTRLTVV.

This clone was counted at least ten times. The chain has TRBV5-6 and TRBJ1-2; D remains unclear. Trimming removed 4 bases from V and 2 bases from J, with 15 bases in between. The CDR3 runs to 15 residues. CDR1 is SGHDT, CDR2 YYEEEE, per germline. The CDR3 DNA is TGTGCCAGCAGCCTAAATACAAGGGTAAACTATGGCTACACCTTC. Its translation is CASSLNTRVNYGYTF.

This clone showed up many times. This rearrangement joins TRBV9 to TRBJ2-7; 11 bases fit TRBD2. Germline-derived CDR1 and CDR2 are SGDLS and YYNGEE. V was pared by 0 bases and J by 3 bases, with 8 bases of the junction left unmatched. CDR3 size: 17 residues. The CDR3 is CASSVGASGRSLYEQYF. CDR3 in DNA: TGTGCCAGCAGCGTAGGAGCTAGCGGGAGGTCCCTCTACGAGCAGTACTTC.